The next 32 T cell receptor beta chains were all read from a single sample in a study of cytomegalovirus exposure and HLA in healthy donors. Vbeta (60) and Jbeta (13) primers were used in the PCR. Profiled with immunoSEQ multiplex PCR; TCRdb holds only in-frame clones, not every one. This table has about 98,000 clones, under 75% appearing once. The sequenced sample was PBMCs. Every receptor here comes from a man aged 45 to 65 in good health and CMV-seronegative.

The J gene is TRBJ2-7, the V gene TRBV29-1; D perhaps matches TRBD2 (6 bases). The germline V gene has CDR1 SQVTM and CDR2 ANQGSEA. V lost 1 base and J lost 3, with 10 bases in between. This CDR3 is 13 amino acids long. As DNA, the CDR3 is TGCAGCGTTGAAGCGGGAGCATTCTACGAGCAGTACTTC. Encoded protein: CSVEAGAFYEQYF.

The genes are TRBV6-5 and TRBJ2-2; D ambiguous. Germline CDR1 reads MNHEY; CDR2 reads SVGAGI. The CDR3 runs to 13 residues. Trimming removed 2 bases at V and 6 bases at J, with 7 bases between. CDR3 nucleotides: TGTGCCAGCAGTTACACCGGTGCCGGGGAGCTGTTTTTT. This sequence encodes CASSYTGAGELFF.

The chain joins TRBV6-4 to TRBJ2-3, with TRBD2 matching 8 bases. With 3 bases clipped from V and 1 base from J, the junction kept 0 bases outside the gene matches. Germline V gene lookup returns CDR1 MRHNA and CDR2 SNTAGT. This CDR3 has 14 residues. Here the CDR3 reads CASSEAGGTDTQYF. CDR3 sequence (DNA): TGTGCCAGCAGTGAAGCGGGGGGCACAGATACGCAGTATTTT.

The chain links TRBV7-2 to TRBJ2-7; 12 bases agree with TRBD1. The CDR3 loop spans 18 amino acids. Unmatched junction bases numbered 15, after V lost 2 bases and J lost 7 bases. Germline values: CDR1 SGHTA, CDR2 FQGNSA. CDR3 loop: CASSLRSGTGGVGWEQYF. CDR3 bases: TGTGCCAGCAGCTTAAGATCCGGGACAGGGGGCGTCGGCTGGGAGCAGTACTTC. Full variable domain (outside the CDR3, taken from reference TRBV7-2 and TRBJ2-7): GAGVSQSPSNKVTEKGKDVELRCDPISGHTALYWYRQSLGQGLEFLIYFQGNSAPDKSGLPSDRFSAERTGGSVSTLTIQRTQQEDSAVYLCASSLRSGTGGVGWEQYFGPGTRLTVT.

The V and J genes are TRBV12-2 and TRBJ2-5; the table's D call, TRBD2, was not checked against the DNA. TRBV12-2 is shown as a pseudogene. This CDR3 is built from 16 residues. The CDR3 protein is CASRGLGTSGEETQYF. CDR3 nucleotides: TGTGCAAGTCGCGGCCTAGGGACTAGCGGAGAAGAGACCCAGTACTTC.

V is TRBV27 and J is TRBJ1-1, with D maybe TRBD1 (5 bases). Germline lookup yields CDR1 MNHEY and CDR2 SMNVEV (reference sequence). V was pared by 5 bases and J by 1 base, with 8 bases between. This CDR3 is built from 13 residues. This CDR3 reads CASSQQENTEAFF. The CDR3 nucleotides are TGTGCCAGCAGTCAACAGGAGAACACTGAAGCTTTCTTT.

This clone has a single count. The CDR3 protein is CASSPGTRSNNEQFF. Written as DNA, the CDR3 is TGTGCCAGCAGCCCGGGGACTAGGTCTAACAATGAGCAGTTCTTC. This chain connects TRBV7-3 to TRBJ2-1, with 8 bases fitting TRBD2. This CDR3 has 15 residues. Germline values: CDR1 SGHTA, CDR2 FQGTGA. The V gene end was trimmed by 5 bases and the J gene end by 5 bases; junction bases not matched to a gene: 8.

The chain combines TRBV27 with TRBJ1-5, with TRBD1 identical over 9 bases. CDR1 is MNHEY and CDR2 is SMNVEV in the germline V gene (reference sequence). The CDR3 contains 16 residues. Germline trimming cut 6 bases from V and 6 bases from J; bases unmatched to any gene: 12. CDR3 DNA sequence: TGTGCCAGCAGGTTTACGGGACAGGGTTTGGGTCAGCCCCAGCATTTT. As protein: CASRFTGQGLGQPQHF.

The chain is built from TRBV6-5 and TRBJ1-5, with D perhaps matching TRBD1 (6 bases). The V and J ends lost 0 bases and 6 bases respectively, with 12 bases between them. This CDR3 has 15 amino acids. Germline assignment: CDR1 MNHEY and CDR2 SVGAGI. CDR3 coding DNA: TGTGCCAGCAGTTACTCGAAGGGGGTTGGTCAGCCCCAGCATTTT. Amino acids: CASSYSKGVGQPQHF.

V usage is TRBV7-6 and J usage is TRBJ2-7, with 8 bases aligning to TRBD2. After removal of 1 base from V and 3 bases from J, the junction contained 8 bases not matched to a gene. In germline, CDR1 is SGHVS, CDR2 FNYEAQ. This CDR3 is 16 amino acids long. The CDR3 DNA sequence: TGTGCCAGCAGCTTAGGTCAGATGGGGACTAGCTACGAGCAGTACTTC. Translating it yields CASSLGQMGTSYEQYF.

V gene TRBV7-9 combines with J gene TRBJ2-7; D is unresolved. Deletions cut 5 bases from V and 3 bases from J, with 14 bases between. This CDR3 has 14 amino acids. Germline V lookup: CDR1 SEHNR, CDR2 FQNEAQ (reference sequence). The CDR3 bases are TGTGCCAGCAGCCGAAGCGAGCAGATCTACGAGCAGTACTTC. It specifies CASSRSEQIYEQYF. The entire variable domain, with the rest obtained from reference TRBV7-9 and TRBJ2-7, is as follows: DTGVSQNPRHKITKRGQNVTFRCDPISEHNRLYWYRQTLGQGPEFLTYFQNEAQLEKSRLLSDRFSAERPKGSFSTLEIQRTEQGDSAMYLCASSRSEQIYEQYFGPGTRLTVT.

CDR3 sequence (DNA): TGTGCCAGCACCGAAGGTATGGAGACTGAAGCTTTCTTT. This sequence encodes CASTEGMETEAFF. This rearrangement joins TRBV5-4 to TRBJ1-1; no definite D call. This CDR3 contains 13 residues. Germline V gene data show CDR1 as SGHNT and CDR2 as YYREEE (reference sequence). With 6 bases removed from V and 5 bases from J, the gap between germline ends came to 14 bases.

V gene TRBV5-1 combines with J gene TRBJ1-5; tentatively, D is TRBD1 (5 bases). This CDR3 is built from 14 residues. The V gene's germline CDR1 is SGHRS and CDR2 YFSETQ. The ends were cut back, 5 bases at V and 3 bases at J, with 12 bases in the middle. Here the CDR3 reads CASRAGTDNQPQHF. The CDR3 bases are TGCGCCAGCAGAGCCGGGACTGACAATCAGCCCCAGCATTTT.

V is TRBV10-3 and J is TRBJ1-5; no definite D call. Germline CDR1 and CDR2: ENHRY and SYGVKD. The germline V and J ends were trimmed by 9 bases and 0 bases, with 3 bases remaining between them. The CDR3 has 11 residues. CDR3 bases: TGTGCCATTTATAGCAATCAGCCCCAGCATTTT. It translates to CAIYSNQPQHF.

This clone was counted once. The CDR3: CASSSTGEDYGYTF. CDR3 bases: TGTGCCAGCAGTTCGACAGGGGAGGACTATGGCTACACCTTC. V usage is TRBV27 and J usage is TRBJ1-2; 8 bases are a match to TRBD1. Germline-derived CDR1 and CDR2 are MNHEY and SMNVEV (reference sequence). The V segment lost 4 bases and the J segment 3 bases; nucleotides outside the gene matches: 4. This CDR3 is 14 amino acids long.

The genes are TRBV4-2 and TRBJ1-6; TRBD1 is a possible D gene (5 bases). Trimming left V 4 bases short and J 1 base short, with 11 bases between. Germline CDR1 reads LGHNA; CDR2 reads YNFKEQ. This CDR3 contains 16 residues. The CDR3 sequence: CASSPAEGSYNSPLHF. The CDR3 DNA reads as TGTGCCAGCAGCCCCGCGGAGGGGTCCTATAATTCACCCCTCCACTTT.

This clone was counted a few times. The rearrangement links TRBV6-1 to TRBJ1-1; a weak D match, TRBD1 (6 bases). The V end was cut by 7 bases, the J end by 0 bases, with 12 bases between. This CDR3 is built from 14 residues. Germline lookup yields CDR1 MNHNS and CDR2 SASEGT. The CDR3 DNA follows: TGTGCCAGCACCAAACAGGGCATGAACACTGAAGCTTTCTTT. Translated: CASTKQGMNTEAFF.

The V and J genes are TRBV10-1 and TRBJ2-1; the D is unclear. The CDR3 covers 14 residues. CDR1 and CDR2 from the germline V gene are WNHNN and SYGVQD (reference sequence). Trimming took off 3 bases at V and 10 bases at J, with 16 bases between the two ends. The CDR3 DNA follows: TGCGCCAGCAGTGACCCAGACACCAGCCACGAGCAGTTCTTC. This translates into CASSDPDTSHEQFF.

This clone appeared a few times. The chain employs TRBV27 and TRBJ1-2; D gene unclear. CDR1 is MNHEY and CDR2 is SMNVEV in the germline V gene (reference sequence). This CDR3 has 13 amino acids. V lost 5 bases to trimming and J lost 0 bases, with 7 bases between them. CDR3 region: CASSPVTNYGYTF. The CDR3 DNA reads TGTGCCAGCAGTCCTGTAACTAACTATGGCTACACCTTC.

The chain employs TRBV2 and TRBJ2-5; D is unresolved. The germline V and J ends were trimmed by 6 bases and 3 bases, with 11 bases remaining between them. The germline CDR1 and CDR2 sequences are SNHLY and FYNNEI. This CDR3 is 13 amino acids long. CDR3 coding DNA: TGTGCCAGCAGGCCGACAAATAAAGAGACCCAGTACTTC. This codes for CASRPTNKETQYF.

The genes are TRBV6-6 and TRBJ1-2; D possibly corresponds to TRBD1 (6 bases). The germline CDR1 and CDR2 sequences are MNHNY and SVGAGI (reference sequence). The CDR3 loop spans 15 amino acids. V lost 0 bases, J lost 9 bases, and 17 bases lay in between. CDR3 amino acids: CASSYSFPRDNSYTF. CDR3 nucleotide sequence: TGTGCCAGCAGTTACTCGTTTCCCCGGGACAATAGCTACACCTTC.

The chain recombines TRBV7-2 with TRBJ1-6, with D possibly TRBD1 on 6 matching bases. Germline loops: CDR1 SGHTA, CDR2 FQGNSA. V was cut by 5 bases and J by 11 bases, with 13 bases left in between. There are 13 residues in the CDR3. CDR3 nucleotides: TGTGCCAGCAGCAGCCACAGGGCTCCACCCCTCCACTTT. Translation gives CASSSHRAPPLHF. The variable domain in full, with the rest retrieved from reference TRBV7-2 and TRBJ1-6, is GAGVSQSPSNKVTEKGKDVELRCDPISGHTALYWYRQSLGQGLEFLIYFQGNSAPDKSGLPSDRFSAERTGGSVSTLTIQRTQQEDSAVYLCASSSHRAPPLHFGNGTRLTVT.

This sequence joins TRBV29-1 and TRBJ1-4; 12 positions agree with TRBD1. Germline assignment: CDR1 SQVTM and CDR2 ANQGSEA. The CDR3 is 14 amino acids. V dropped 6 bases and J dropped 8; count of bases not matched to a gene: 7. Here the CDR3 reads CSVLPGQGAEKLFF. CDR3 nucleotide sequence: TGCAGCGTACTACCGGGACAGGGGGCGGAAAAACTGTTTTTT.

V is TRBV11-2 and J is TRBJ2-1; 8 bases agree with TRBD2. With V trimmed by 4 bases and J by 5 bases, 4 bases remained unmatched. Germline CDR1 reads SGHAT; CDR2 reads FQNNGV. The CDR3 runs 14 residues. CDR3 bases: TGTGCCAGCAGCTCGATAGCGGGGCACAATGAGCAGTTCTTC. Protein: CASSSIAGHNEQFF.

Here the CDR3 DNA reads TGTGCCAGCAATAACGGGGAAAACACCGGGGAGCTGTTTTTT. Translating gives CASNNGENTGELFF. The chain couples TRBV7-3 to TRBJ2-2, with D possibly TRBD2 on 5 matching bases. Trimming took off 7 bases at V and 2 bases at J, with 11 bases between the two ends. The CDR3 totals 14 residues. The germline V gene has CDR1 SGHTA and CDR2 FQGTGA.

In this sample, this clone turned up a few times. The chain couples TRBV13 to TRBJ2-5; tentatively, D is TRBD1 (6 bases). The J call could be wrong; TRBJ2-7 is a better fit for the DNA end. Per germline, CDR1 PRHDT and CDR2 FYEKMQ (reference sequence). The CDR3 spans 14 residues. The DNA of the CDR3 is TGTGCCAGCCGAGGGACACAGACCTCCTACGAGCAGTACTTC. It is translated as CASRGTQTSYEQYF.

V is TRBV11-2 and J is TRBJ1-1, with D perhaps matching TRBD1 (6 bases). Trimming took off 0 bases at V and 1 base at J, with 9 bases between the two ends. CDR3 length: 15 residues. Germline-derived CDR1 and CDR2 are SGHAT and FQNNGV. This CDR3 is CASSLDGQTNTEAFF. In DNA form, the CDR3 reads TGTGCCAGCAGCTTAGATGGACAGACGAACACTGAAGCTTTCTTT.

This chain joins TRBV30 and TRBJ2-1, with TRBD2 matching over 8 bases. V lost 2 bases, J lost 13 bases, and 7 bases stayed unmatched. This CDR3 comprises 12 residues. CDR1 GTSNPN and CDR2 SVGIG come from the germline V gene (reference sequence). The CDR3 DNA sequence: TGTGCCTGGAGTTCGAGCGGGAGCGTCCAGTTCTTC. Encoded protein: CAWSSSGSVQFF. The full variable domain, in which reference TRBV30 and TRBJ2-1 provide the parts outside the CDR3, is SQTIHQWPATLVQPVGSPLSLECTVEGTSNPNLYWYRQAAGRGLQLLFYSVGIGQISSEVPQNLSASRPQDRQFILSSKKLLLSDSGFYLCAWSSSGSVQFFGPGTRLTVL.

The rearrangement links TRBV18 to TRBJ1-3; unclear D gene. Trimming stripped 5 bases from V and 0 bases from J, with 11 bases between. CDR1 is KGHSH and CDR2 is LQKENI in the germline V gene. This CDR3 is built from 15 residues. CDR3: CASSSTAISGNTIYF. CDR3 DNA: TGTGCCAGCTCATCAACAGCTATCTCTGGAAACACCATATATTTT.

The rearrangement uses TRBV6-1 and TRBJ1-2; 10 bases match TRBD1. This CDR3 is built from 15 residues. Germline V CDR1 and CDR2: MNHNS, SASEGT. J was trimmed by 3 bases and V by 3 bases; bases with no gene match: 4. Here the CDR3 DNA reads TGTGCCAGCAGTGATGGACAGGGGGTGGACTATGGCTACACCTTC. Translating gives CASSDGQGVDYGYTF.

The chain employs TRBV6-6 and TRBJ1-4, with 9 nucleotides matching TRBD1. Losses at the gene ends were 7 bases for V and 6 bases for J; bases not matched to a gene: 6. The CDR3 loop spans 14 amino acids. Germline CDR1 is MNHNY and CDR2 is SVGAGI (reference sequence). The CDR3 DNA reads as TGTGCCAGCATCCCGACAGGGGGATATGAAAAACTGTTTTTT. Translating it yields CASIPTGGYEKLFF.

This clone was counted only a few times. The CDR3 DNA follows: TGTGCCAGCAGAGCCGGGACAGTGAATCAGCCCCAGCATTTT. Its protein product is CASRAGTVNQPQHF. V gene TRBV6-6 combines with J gene TRBJ1-5; 7 bases are shared with TRBD1. V lost 6 bases and J lost 4; bases outside the gene matches: 6. The germline V gene encodes CDR1 MNHNY and CDR2 SVGAGI (reference sequence). This CDR3 is built from 14 residues.